These T cell receptor beta chains were read from a single sample in a study of T-cell reconstitution after alpha-beta-depleted transplantation in children. TCRdb used MiXCR to reprocess the PCR reads, holding one entry per CDR3 protein. This sample has 250,000 to 300,000 distinct CDR3 sequences, with almost 8% found just once. Specimen: peripheral blood, collected 360 days after TCRalphabeta/CD19-depleted stem cell transplant. Receptors originate from a female patient aged 2-10 years who had a stem cell transplant for Fanconi anemia, so the T cells may come from the graft donor. Both conserved end residues are part of each CDR3.

j_call v_call cdr3_length cdr3_aa
TRBJ1-2 TRBV12-3/TRBV12-4 15 CASSLNGQKGLGYTF
TRBJ2-7 TRBV10-3 14 CAIREGQSWDEQYF
TRBJ2-3 TRBV19 14 CASSTLAVTDTQYF
TRBJ2-3 TRBV6-1 15 CASRSGTHDTDTQYF
TRBJ1-3 TRBV6-2/TRBV6-3 16 CASRPRGPLSGNTIYF
TRBJ1-3 TRBV6-5 16 CASSYRDPHSGNTIYF
TRBJ1-5 TRBV4-3 15 CASSQESRGFQPQHF
TRBJ2-2 TRBV5-1 15 CASSLTGVYTGELFF
TRBJ2-6 TRBV15 19 CATSRDGSGRGSGANVLTF
TRBJ2-2 TRBV9 16 CASSVAGGAATGELFF
TRBJ2-3 TRBV24-1 13 CATSGKGTDTQYF
TRBJ1-4 TRBV6-2/TRBV6-3 20 CASSRSRTDIVQATNEKLFF
TRBJ1-1 TRBV7-8 16 CASSLFAGTVNTEAFF
TRBJ2-5 TRBV12-3/TRBV12-4 17 CASSLYPGLAVRETQYF
TRBJ1-4 TRBV28 14 CASSIGGRGEKLFF
TRBJ2-5 TRBV6-1 15 CASSVLAGGPETQYF
TRBJ2-3 TRBV30 12 CAWSPGTDTQYF